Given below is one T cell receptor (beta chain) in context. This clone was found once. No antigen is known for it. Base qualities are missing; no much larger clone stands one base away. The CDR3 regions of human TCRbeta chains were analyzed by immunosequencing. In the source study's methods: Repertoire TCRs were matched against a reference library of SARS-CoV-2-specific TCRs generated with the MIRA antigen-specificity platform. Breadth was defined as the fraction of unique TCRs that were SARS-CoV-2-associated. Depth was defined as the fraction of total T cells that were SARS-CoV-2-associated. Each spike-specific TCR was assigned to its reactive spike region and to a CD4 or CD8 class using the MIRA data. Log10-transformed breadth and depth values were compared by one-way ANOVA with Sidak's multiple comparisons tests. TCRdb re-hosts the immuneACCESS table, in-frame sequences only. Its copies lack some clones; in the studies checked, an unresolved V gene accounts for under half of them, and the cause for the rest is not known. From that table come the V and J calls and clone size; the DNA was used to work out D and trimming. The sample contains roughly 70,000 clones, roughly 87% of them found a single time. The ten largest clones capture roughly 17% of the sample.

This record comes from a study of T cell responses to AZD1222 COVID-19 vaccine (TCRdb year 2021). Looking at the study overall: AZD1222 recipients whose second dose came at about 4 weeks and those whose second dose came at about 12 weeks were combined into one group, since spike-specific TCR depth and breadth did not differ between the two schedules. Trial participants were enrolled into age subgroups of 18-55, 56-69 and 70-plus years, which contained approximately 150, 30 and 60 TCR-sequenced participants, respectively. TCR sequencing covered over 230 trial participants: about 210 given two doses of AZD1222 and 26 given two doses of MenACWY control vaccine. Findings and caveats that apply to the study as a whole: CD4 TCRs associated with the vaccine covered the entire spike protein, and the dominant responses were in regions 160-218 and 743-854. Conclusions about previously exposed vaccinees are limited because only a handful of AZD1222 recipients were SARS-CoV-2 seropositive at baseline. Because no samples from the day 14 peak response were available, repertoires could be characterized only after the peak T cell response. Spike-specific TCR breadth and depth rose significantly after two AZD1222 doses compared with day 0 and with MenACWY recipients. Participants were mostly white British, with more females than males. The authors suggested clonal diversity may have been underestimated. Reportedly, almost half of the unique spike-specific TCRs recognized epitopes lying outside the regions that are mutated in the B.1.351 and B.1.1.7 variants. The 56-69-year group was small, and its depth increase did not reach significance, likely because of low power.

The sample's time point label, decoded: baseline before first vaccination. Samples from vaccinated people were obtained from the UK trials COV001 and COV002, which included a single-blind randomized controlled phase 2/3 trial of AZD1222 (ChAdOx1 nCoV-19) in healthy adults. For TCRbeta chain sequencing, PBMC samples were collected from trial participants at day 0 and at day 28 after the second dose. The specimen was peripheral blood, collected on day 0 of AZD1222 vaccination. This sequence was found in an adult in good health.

The sequenced DNA: TGTGCCTGGAGCGTGGTGGTCGGGTCGGATGAAAAACTGTTTTTT. Its protein is CAWSVVVGSDEKLFF. Here the chain combines TRBV30 and TRBJ1-4, with no reliable assignment of the D segment. The CDR3 contains 15 residues, cysteine and phenylalanine counted. The only DNA kept is the CDR3, 45 bases in frame from the first base. V loses 3 bases, J loses 6 bases, and the germline ends lie 17 bases apart. Via the germline V gene (reference sequence), CDR1 is GTSNPN and CDR2 SVGIG.